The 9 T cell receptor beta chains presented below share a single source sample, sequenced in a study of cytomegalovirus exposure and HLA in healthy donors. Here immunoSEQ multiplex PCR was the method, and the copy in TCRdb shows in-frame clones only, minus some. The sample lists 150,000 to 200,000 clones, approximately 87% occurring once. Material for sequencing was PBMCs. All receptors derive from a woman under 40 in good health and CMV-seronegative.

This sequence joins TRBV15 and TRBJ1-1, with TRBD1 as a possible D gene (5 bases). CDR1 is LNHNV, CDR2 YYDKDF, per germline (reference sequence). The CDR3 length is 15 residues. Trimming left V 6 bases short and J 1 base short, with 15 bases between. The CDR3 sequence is CATRARGGWNTEAFF. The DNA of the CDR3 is TGTGCCACCAGAGCTCGGGGGGGGTGGAACACTGAAGCTTTCTTT.

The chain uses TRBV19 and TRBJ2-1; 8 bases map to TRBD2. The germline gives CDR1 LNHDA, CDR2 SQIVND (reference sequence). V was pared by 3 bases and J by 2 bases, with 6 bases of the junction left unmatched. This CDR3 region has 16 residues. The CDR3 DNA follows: TGTGCCAGTAGTATCACCCGGGGGGGAACCTACAATGAGCAGTTCTTC. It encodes CASSITRGGTYNEQFF.

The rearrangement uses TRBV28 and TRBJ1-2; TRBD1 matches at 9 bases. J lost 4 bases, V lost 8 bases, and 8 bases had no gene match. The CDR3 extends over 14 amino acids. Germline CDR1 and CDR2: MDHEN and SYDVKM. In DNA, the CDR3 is TGTGCCAGCTCGAGGACAGGGGAGGGCTATGGCTACACCTTC. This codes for CASSRTGEGYGYTF.

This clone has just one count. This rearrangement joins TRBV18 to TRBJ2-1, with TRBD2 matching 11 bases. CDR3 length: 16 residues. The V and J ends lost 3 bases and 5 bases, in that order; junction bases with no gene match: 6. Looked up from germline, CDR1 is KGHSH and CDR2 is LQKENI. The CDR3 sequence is CASSPGSGRVDNEQFF. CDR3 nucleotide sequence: TGTGCCAGCTCACCGGGTAGCGGGAGGGTCGACAATGAGCAGTTCTTC.

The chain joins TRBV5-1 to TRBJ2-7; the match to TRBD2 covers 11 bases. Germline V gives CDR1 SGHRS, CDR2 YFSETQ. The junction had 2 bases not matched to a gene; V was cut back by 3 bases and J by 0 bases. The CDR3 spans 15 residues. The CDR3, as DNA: TGCGCCAGCAGCTACACTAGCGGGGGCTCCTACGAGCAGTACTTC. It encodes CASSYTSGGSYEQYF.

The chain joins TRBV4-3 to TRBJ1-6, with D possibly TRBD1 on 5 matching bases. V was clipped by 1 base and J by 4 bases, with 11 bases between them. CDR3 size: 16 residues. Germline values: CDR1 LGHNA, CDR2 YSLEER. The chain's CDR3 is CASSQGGGLYNSPLHF. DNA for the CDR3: TGCGCCAGCAGCCAAGGGGGCGGCCTTTATAATTCACCCCTCCACTTT.

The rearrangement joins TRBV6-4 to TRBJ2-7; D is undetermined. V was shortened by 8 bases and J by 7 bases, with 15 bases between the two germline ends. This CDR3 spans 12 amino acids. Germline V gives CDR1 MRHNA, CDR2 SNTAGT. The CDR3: CASQHSRLEQYF. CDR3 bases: TGTGCCAGCCAACACAGCCGCCTGGAGCAGTACTTC.

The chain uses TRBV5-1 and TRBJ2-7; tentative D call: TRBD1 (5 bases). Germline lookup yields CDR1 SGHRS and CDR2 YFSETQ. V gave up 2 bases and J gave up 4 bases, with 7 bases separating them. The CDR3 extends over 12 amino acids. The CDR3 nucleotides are TGCGCCAGCAGCTTAAGGGGTTACGAGCAGTACTTC. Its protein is CASSLRGYEQYF.

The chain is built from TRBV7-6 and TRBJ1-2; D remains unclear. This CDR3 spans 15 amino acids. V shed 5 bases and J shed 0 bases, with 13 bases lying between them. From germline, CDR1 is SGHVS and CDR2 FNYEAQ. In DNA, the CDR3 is TGTGCCAGCAGCCGTATGGGCTCATCTAACTATGGCTACACCTTC. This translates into CASSRMGSSNYGYTF.